Included here is one T cell receptor (beta chain) sequence, with context. This clone was seen only a few times. Its antigen is not yet known. Nothing much larger sits one base from this clone, and base qualities are not available. The cohort comprised 666 healthy bone marrow donors. Cohort members were all nominally healthy when sampled, although unrecorded immune exposures were likely present. The donor was CMV seropositive and belonged to the group of about 290 seropositive cohort members. Each donor provided a peripheral blood sample, and peripheral blood mononuclear cells were used for TCR beta sequencing. Genomic DNA was extracted from the blood cell samples with the Qiagen DNeasy Blood Extraction Kit. The germline V gene (reference sequence) provides CDR1 PRHDT and CDR2 FYEKMQ. Trimming removed 5 bases from V and 4 bases from J; the gene matches leave 8 bases unexplained. The CDR3 has 14 amino acids, counting the end cysteine and phenylalanine. Only CDR3 DNA is held: 42 bases, read in frame from base 1.

The sample is drawn from a study of cytomegalovirus exposure and HLA in healthy donors (dated by TCRdb to 2015 to 2018). Background for the entire study: An earlier analysis of approximately 640 of the donors reported 250 to 300 Gb of sequence data and approximately 110 million unique TCR beta sequences from 150 million to 200 million T cells. Roughly 300 gigabases of sequencing data and tens of millions of unique TCR sequences made up an early release that covered some 640 HLA-typed donors. Of the 300 to 500 genotyped donors, 75% to 85% were placed in the genetic ancestry cluster associated with self-reported Caucasian donors. The aim of the study was to test whether cataloging public T cell receptors could identify signatures of past pathogen exposure. The study profiled the T cell repertoires of 500 to 800 subjects by immunosequencing and related them to cytomegalovirus serostatus. Besides the first cohort of 666 subjects, a separate validation cohort made up of 90 to 150 different subjects was used. To predict cytomegalovirus infection status, the study combined high-throughput TCR immunosequencing, statistical association of individual TCRs with disease status, and machine learning. A later analysis re-examined previously published TCR beta repertoires from just over 650 donors and added high-resolution HLA genotyping to investigate patterns of TCR occurrence. Rather than using new phenotypic data, the later analysis identified candidate immune exposures from TCR beta sequences and from how often those sequences occurred across donors. An earlier analysis of fewer than 750 of the donors used high-throughput TCR beta sequencing to judge whether each TCR beta V gene segment behaved as functional or pseudogenic. Donor age, sex, ethnicity and CMV serostatus were collected together with the repertoire data. Genome-wide SNP genotypes for about 60% of the roughly 670 donors were used in a later genetic analysis, which treated that subset as a discovery cohort. Every repertoire in the discovery cohort had been generated on one and the same sequencing platform. Class I and class II HLA loci were covered by the typing at four-digit resolution. The number of typed donors differed by locus: about 620-640 for A, B, C, DRB1 and DQB1; 522 for DQA1; around 610 for DPA1; and roughly 470 for DPB1. Roughly 5 DR-DQ haplotypes were treated as single units for association and clustering because of strong linkage in the cohort. Across approximately 420 genotyped donors of the cohort, an average of roughly 200,000 unique TCR beta nucleotide sequences per donor were sequenced, and 15% to 20% of those sequences were non-productive. Broader findings and caveats from the paper: In a later genetic analysis, a missense DCLRE1C variant was associated with V-gene and J-gene trimming of TCR beta chains, and the association was replicated in an independent cohort. In a later analysis, most CMV-associated TCR beta chains were found to appear HLA-restricted, with HLA associations seemingly driven largely by CMV exposure. At a false discovery rate of 0.05, a later analysis linked around 17,000 TCR beta sequences to specific HLA alleles. According to a later genetic analysis, donors in an Asian-associated ancestry cluster had fewer N-insertions in productive TCRs than the approximately 650-donor mean. Sequencing depth was assumed to be roughly uniform across donors in the presence/absence analyses, though that assumption may not hold. The classifier was reported to diagnose cytomegalovirus status with high specificity and sensitivity in both the original cohort and the validation cohort. Linkage disequilibrium might explain the correlated functional status among segregating V segments, but an unknown experimental factor could not be excluded. Some IMGT-functional V segments, including TRBV6-2 and TRBV6-3, could not be distinguished by the 87-base-pair reads and were therefore excluded. Because counts were too low, about 18 rarely observed V segments, including chromosome 9 orphons, were left out of the earlier analysis of over 550 of the donors. In an earlier analysis of more than 450 of the donors, most TCR beta V segments were observed in productive rearrangements about 87% or about 30% of the time, broadly matching IMGT annotations. In vitro tests confirmed that a few of the cytomegalovirus-associated TCR beta chains recognize cytomegalovirus antigens. Only TCR beta chains were sequenced in this cohort, and the absence of alpha or paired-chain data limited detectable features. When HLA alleles, especially DR and DQ, strongly co-occurred, attributing TCR associations to individual alleles was difficult. For the cohort, immune exposure information was limited to CMV serostatus. Because HLA typing was unavailable for some donors at each locus, only the typed subset was used in association tests. A cluster of highly shared sequence variants was judged likely to be a technical artifact of the sequencing pipeline. In a later analysis, TCR association rates were found to vary across HLA loci, with the most associated TCRs seen for DRB1 alleles and the fewest for HLA-C alleles. In a later analysis, HLA-associated TCR beta chains were found to be more clonally expanded and to have lower generation probabilities than equally common non-associated chains. In a later analysis, several top co-occurrence clusters were reported to appear linked to parvovirus B19, influenza, CMV and Epstein-Barr virus. The authors suggested that the approach could potentially be extended to other disease states and immunological phenotypes. The study listed 164 TCR beta chains as associated with cytomegalovirus. A further reported finding was that TCR beta sequences accurately predicted the HLA-A and HLA-B alleles for most subjects in the first cohort. While some public TCRs were present in many individuals, most TCR sequences turned up only very rarely across donors.

Preparation of the library involved the immunoSEQ multiplex PCR assay. The multiplex PCR relied on a mix of 60 forward primers for TCR Vbeta segments and 13 reverse primers for TCR Jbeta segments. The CDR3 region of rearranged TCR beta genes was amplified from genomic DNA by a multiplex PCR assay. The amplified TCR beta libraries were sequenced on the Illumina HiSeq System as 87-base-pair reads. On the study's bioinformatics: A later analysis counted some 80 million unique TCR beta chains across the 650 to 800 repertoires, and roughly 11 million of these chains were shared by at least two donors. Raw reads were error-corrected and collapsed into unique sequences with a nearest-neighbor algorithm that merged closely related sequences to remove PCR and sequencing errors. Alignment of CDR3 sequences to IMGT reference sequences was used to assign V, D and J gene segments. For a sequence to be retained, a match of at least six nucleotides was required to both a V gene segment and a J gene segment. Rearrangements were classified as productive when the CDR3 lacked stop codons and remained in frame with V and J, and all other rearrangements were classified as non-productive. Following IMGT convention, CDR3 was defined as the stretch from the second conserved V-encoded cysteine up to the conserved J-encoded phenylalanine. The earlier analysis of approximately 500 of the donors excluded sequences that lacked an unambiguous match to a single V gene segment. In an earlier analysis of some 590 of the donors, a V segment was called functional when productive rearrangements were above 56.7%, and segregating when the standard deviation between donors exceeded 5%. A statistical classification framework was built for diagnosing cytomegalovirus status from the catalog of TCR beta chain sequences. V and J gene assignment, in a later analysis, came from comparing TCR nucleotide sequences with IMGT/GENE-DB human TR gene sequences. The TCRdist pipeline was used in a later analysis to assign CDR3 sequences and most-parsimonious VDJ recombination scenarios. A later analysis defined each TCR beta chain by its CDR3 amino acid sequence plus V-gene family, and excluded reads lacking a unique V-gene family. As a way to deal with suspected cross-contamination and a sequencing artifact, a later analysis dropped 450 to 600 nucleotide sequences that were highly shared and had low generation probability. A later analysis calculated a clonal expansion index for each public chain from normalized within-repertoire ranks of inferred template counts. A later analysis computed generation probabilities with a VDJ recombination model fitted to out-of-frame rearrangements, and checked the results against IGoR. Hypergeometric tests were used in a later analysis to score TCR-TCR, TCR-HLA and TCR-CMV co-occurrence, with a repertoire-size bias correction applied to the TCR pairs. To estimate false discovery rates, a later analysis permuted the HLA or CMV assignments 20 times. In a later analysis, co-occurring TCRs were grouped with DBSCAN, and TCRdist sequence similarity was added when clustering was performed within HLA-allele-positive subsets. Repertoires with fewer than 30,000 or more than 120,000 public chains, plus five repertoires with anomalous nucleotide sharing, were excluded from co-occurrence clustering. The immuneACCESS repertoire file appears here via TCRdb, limited to in-frame rearrangements. These files lack a portion of the clones; in checked studies, under half of the deficit traces to unresolved V genes, and the cause of the others is not known. That table furnishes V, J and clone size, whereas the DNA furnished D and trimming. This sample has some 120,000 clones in its table, and approximately 10% of those were observed once. The top ten hold 4.5% to 5% of the sample.

This sequence was found in a young woman in good health and CMV-seropositive. Here the chain combines TRBV13 and TRBJ2-7; 7 middle bases align to TRBD2. The material sequenced was PBMCs. The CDR3 protein is CASSPDGGSYEQYF. The nucleotide sequence is given as TGTGCCAGCAGCCCCGACGGCGGGAGTTACGAGCAGTACTTC.